This is a list of T cell receptor beta chains from one sample in a study of T cell repertoires in cytomegalovirus infection. The antigens these receptors bind are not known. TCRdb reprocessed the reads with MiXCR, giving one entry per CDR3 protein. In the table there are just under 500,000 distinct CDR3 sequences, 33% of which are singletons. The input for sequencing was cultured PBMCs, taken from culture after CMV antigen stimulation. The receptors stem from a human donor in good health (CMV status not recorded). Some clones in this sample may be carry-over from other donors' samples. Both conserved end residues are part of each CDR3. The D gene is left open where the match is weak. Only part of the rows carry a size: once, few, many, or a class if the clone is expanded.

V gene	D gene	J gene	clone size	CDR3 DNA	CDR3 protein
TRBV7-2	TRBD2	TRBJ2-5	many	TGTGCCAGCAGCCCTGGACTAGTCCAAGAGACCCAGTACTTC	CASSPGLVQETQYF
TRBV7-8	.	TRBJ2-1	many	TGTGCCAGCAGCTTAGATTTATCCAAAAATGAGCAGTTCTTC	CASSLDLSKNEQFF
TRBV7-2	TRBD2	TRBJ2-1	many	TGTGCCAGCAGCTTAGTTGGTAGCGGGGGGAGATACAATGAGCAGTTCTTC	CASSLVGSGGRYNEQFF
TRBV4-1	.	TRBJ2-7	few	TGTGCCAGCAGCCAAGATCGGTACGAGCAGTACTTC	CASSQDRYEQYF
TRBV28	.	TRBJ1-1	once	TGTGCCAGCAGTTCCTCATTGTTGGCTTTCTTT	CASSSSLLAFF
TRBV6-1	TRBD2	TRBJ2-1	few	TGTGCCAGCAGTGAAGGAATCGATGGACTAGCGGGAGGCAATGAGCAGTTCTTC	CASSEGIDGLAGGNEQFF
TRBV20-1	.	TRBJ1-3	once	TGCAGTGCTAGAGTTGGTCAGGGGCCGGGAAACACCATATATTTT	CSARVGQGPGNTIYF
TRBV12-3/TRBV12-4	.	TRBJ1-5	.	TGTGCCAGCAGGCCCACAGGCCTGAATCAGCCCCAGCATTTT	CASRPTGLNQPQHF
TRBV7-9	.	TRBJ2-1	.	TGTGCCAGCAGTCAGTCGGGGGATGAGCAGTTCTTC	CASSQSGDEQFF
TRBV12-3/TRBV12-4	TRBD2	TRBJ2-5	few	TGTGCCAGCAGTTACGTACTAGCGGGAGGGCCGAATCAAGAGACCCAGTACTTC	CASSYVLAGGPNQETQYF
TRBV7-9	.	TRBJ2-3	.	TGTGCCAGCAGTTGGACAGAGACAGATACGCAGTATTTT	CASSWTETDTQYF
TRBV27	TRBD2	TRBJ2-7	few	TGTGCCAGCAGTTTAAGCGGGAGCGCCGGCAAGCAGTACTTC	CASSLSGSAGKQYF
TRBV7-2	.	TRBJ2-5	.	TGTGCCAGCAGCGAAGGGCCTGTAGAGACCCAGTACTTC	CASSEGPVETQYF
TRBV19	TRBD1	TRBJ1-2	.	TGTGCCAGTATGCCGGGGACAGCTAATAACTATGGCTACACCTTC	CASMPGTANNYGYTF
TRBV19	.	TRBJ1-5	few	TGTGCCAGTAGTACCGGGAGCGTATATCAGCCCCAGCATTTT	CASSTGSVYQPQHF
TRBV6-2/TRBV6-3	TRBD2	TRBJ2-1	.	TGTGCCAGCAGTCGCACCGTTAGCGGGAGGGCCGACAATGAGCAGTTCTTC	CASSRTVSGRADNEQFF
TRBV4-2	.	TRBJ2-5	once	TGTGCCAGCAGCCAAGATTTGGGTAACCAAGAGACCCAGTACTTC	CASSQDLGNQETQYF
TRBV7-3	TRBD2	TRBJ2-1	.	TGTGCCAGCAGCGTAGTAGCGGGAGTAACCTACAATGAGCAGTTCTTC	CASSVVAGVTYNEQFF
TRBV7-2	.	TRBJ2-1	many	TGTGCCAGCAGCGAACGGGACAATGAGCAGTTCTTC	CASSERDNEQFF
TRBV11-3	.	TRBJ2-1	.	TGTGCCAGCAGCTTTTCAGGGAATGAGCAGTTCTTC	CASSFSGNEQFF
TRBV6-2/TRBV6-3	.	TRBJ1-1	.	TGTGCCAGCAGTTACTTCTCCTTAAACACTGAAGCTTTCTTT	CASSYFSLNTEAFF
TRBV5-1	.	TRBJ2-1	few	TGCGCCAGCAGCTTGGTATTGAAGGGAGAGCAGTTCTTC	CASSLVLKGEQFF
TRBV19	.	TRBJ1-1	.	TGTGCCAGTAGTCACCCCCCGGGCCGGGATACTGAAGCTTTCTTT	CASSHPPGRDTEAFF
TRBV10-2	.	TRBJ2-1	.	TGCGCCAGCAGAAGGGGAGGCGAGCAGTTCTTC	CASRRGGEQFF
TRBV20-1	.	TRBJ2-2	.	TGCAGTGCTTTCAACTCCGCGAACACCGGGGAGCTGTTTTTT	CSAFNSANTGELFF
TRBV12-3/TRBV12-4	TRBD2	TRBJ2-7	few	TGTGCCAGCAGTTTCGGACTAGCGGGAGACTACGAGCAGTACTTC	CASSFGLAGDYEQYF
TRBV15	.	TRBJ1-4	.	TGTGCCACCAGCAGAGGAGAGGGTGGTGATGAAAAACTGTTTTTT	CATSRGEGGDEKLFF
TRBV7-3	.	TRBJ2-2	.	TGTGCCAGCAACTCCAATTATGCCGGGGAGCTGTTTTTT	CASNSNYAGELFF
TRBV5-5	.	TRBJ1-2	few	TGTGCCAGCAGCTTCAGGGGTGTCTATGGCTACACCTTC	CASSFRGVYGYTF
TRBV12-3/TRBV12-4	TRBD2	TRBJ2-2	many	TGTGCCAGCAGCAAAATTAGCGGGTCGAACACCGGGGAGCTGTTTTTT	CASSKISGSNTGELFF
TRBV28	.	TRBJ1-1	.	TGTGCCACCCAACTCGCCCCAGCAATTTCGAACACTGAAGCTTTCTTT	CATQLAPAISNTEAFF
TRBV28	.	TRBJ2-5	once	TGTGCCAGCGGCTCCGGCGGGCCCCGGGAGACCCAGTACTTC	CASGSGGPRETQYF
TRBV14	TRBD2	TRBJ2-1	.	TGTGCCAGCAGCCAAGATGTGGGGGAGGGCCTCAATGAGCAGTTCTTC	CASSQDVGEGLNEQFF
TRBV7-9	.	TRBJ1-1	few	TGTGCCAGCAGCTTAGGGCAGGGCTTGGCCAGGGATGAAGCTTTCTTT	CASSLGQGLARDEAFF
TRBV11-2	.	TRBJ2-5	.	TGTGCCAGCAGCCGGGTCGGGCAGTCGAGGGAGACCCAGTACTTC	CASSRVGQSRETQYF
TRBV7-2	TRBD2	TRBJ2-5	.	TGTGCCAGCAGCTTATCTAGCGGGAGTTGGGAGACCCAGTACTTC	CASSLSSGSWETQYF
TRBV6-1	.	TRBJ2-1	.	TGTGCCAGCACCACACGACTGCGTGGGAATTACAATGAGCAGTTCTTC	CASTTRLRGNYNEQFF